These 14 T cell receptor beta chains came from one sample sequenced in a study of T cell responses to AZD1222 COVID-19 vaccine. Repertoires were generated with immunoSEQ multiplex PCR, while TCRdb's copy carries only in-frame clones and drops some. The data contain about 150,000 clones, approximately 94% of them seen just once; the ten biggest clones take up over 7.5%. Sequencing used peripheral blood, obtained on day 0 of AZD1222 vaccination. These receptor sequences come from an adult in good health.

DNA of the CDR3: TGTGCCAGCTCACCCGATCAGCAGCTGTATGGCTACACCTTC. This encodes CASSPDQQLYGYTF. The chain joins TRBV18 to TRBJ1-2; unclear D gene. The CDR3 length is 14 residues. Deletions cut 3 bases from V and 5 bases from J, with 13 bases between. Germline CDR1 reads KGHSH; CDR2 reads LQKENI.

The CDR3 DNA is TGTGCCAGCTCACCAATGACGGGTGAACTGTTTTTT. Encoded protein: CASSPMTGELFF. The rearrangement links TRBV18 to TRBJ1-4; D call uncertain. CDR1 and CDR2 (germline): KGHSH, LQKENI. The CDR3 covers 12 residues. Trimming stripped 2 bases from V and 12 bases from J, with 10 bases between.

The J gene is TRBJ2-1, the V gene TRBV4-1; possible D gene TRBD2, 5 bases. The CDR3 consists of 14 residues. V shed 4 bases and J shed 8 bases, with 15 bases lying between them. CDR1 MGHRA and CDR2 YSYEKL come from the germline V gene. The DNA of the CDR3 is TGCGCCAGCAGCCTTTCAGCCGGGGATCATGAGCAGTTCTTC. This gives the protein CASSLSAGDHEQFF.

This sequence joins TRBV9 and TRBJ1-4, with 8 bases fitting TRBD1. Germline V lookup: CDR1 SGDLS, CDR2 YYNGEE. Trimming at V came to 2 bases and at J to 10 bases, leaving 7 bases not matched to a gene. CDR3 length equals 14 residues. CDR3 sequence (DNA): TGTGCCAGCAGCGTCGAGACAGGGGCAGGAAAACTGTTTTTT. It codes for CASSVETGAGKLFF.

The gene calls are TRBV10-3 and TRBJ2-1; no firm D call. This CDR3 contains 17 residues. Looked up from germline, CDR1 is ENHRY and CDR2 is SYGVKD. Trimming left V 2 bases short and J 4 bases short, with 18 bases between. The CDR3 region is CAISEPISDLRYNEQFF. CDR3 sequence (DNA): TGTGCCATCAGTGAGCCGATTTCCGATTTGCGATACAATGAGCAGTTCTTC.

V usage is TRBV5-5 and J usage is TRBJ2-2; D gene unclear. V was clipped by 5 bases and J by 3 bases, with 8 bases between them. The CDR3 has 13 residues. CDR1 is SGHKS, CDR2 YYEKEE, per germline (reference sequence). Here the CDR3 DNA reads TGTGCCAGCAGTTTAGCCTACACCGGGGAGCTGTTTTTT. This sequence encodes CASSLAYTGELFF.

The CDR3 coding sequence is TGTGCCAGCAGCTTGGCCAGCTCTGGAAACACCATATATTTT. Residues: CASSLASSGNTIYF. J is TRBJ1-3 and V is TRBV7-2; no definite D call. Per the germline V gene, CDR1 is SGHTA and CDR2 is FQGNSA. Trimming shortened V by 3 bases and J by 0 bases, and 6 bases separated the two germline ends. The CDR3 contains 14 residues.

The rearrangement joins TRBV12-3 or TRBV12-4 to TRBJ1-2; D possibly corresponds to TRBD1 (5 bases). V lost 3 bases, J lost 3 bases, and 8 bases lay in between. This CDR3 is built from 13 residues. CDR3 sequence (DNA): TGTGCCAGCAGTTTTTGGGGGGACTATGGCTACACCTTC. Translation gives CASSFWGDYGYTF.

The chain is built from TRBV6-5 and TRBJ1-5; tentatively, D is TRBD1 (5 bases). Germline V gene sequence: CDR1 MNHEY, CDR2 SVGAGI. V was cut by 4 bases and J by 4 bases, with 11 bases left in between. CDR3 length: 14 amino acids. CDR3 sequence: CASSWGGRNQPQHF. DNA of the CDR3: TGTGCCAGCAGTTGGGGGGGGAGGAATCAGCCCCAGCATTTT.

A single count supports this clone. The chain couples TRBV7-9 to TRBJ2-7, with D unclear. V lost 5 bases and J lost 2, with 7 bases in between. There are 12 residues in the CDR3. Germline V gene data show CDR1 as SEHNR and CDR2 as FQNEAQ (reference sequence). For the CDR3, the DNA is TGTGCCAGCAGCGTGGTCGCCTACGAGCAGTACTTC. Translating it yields CASSVVAYEQYF.

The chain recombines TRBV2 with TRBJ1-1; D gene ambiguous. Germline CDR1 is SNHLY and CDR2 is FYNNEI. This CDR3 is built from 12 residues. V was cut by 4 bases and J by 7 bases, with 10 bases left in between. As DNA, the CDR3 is TGTGCCAGCAGTGTACAACAATATGAAGCTTTCTTT. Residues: CASSVQQYEAFF.

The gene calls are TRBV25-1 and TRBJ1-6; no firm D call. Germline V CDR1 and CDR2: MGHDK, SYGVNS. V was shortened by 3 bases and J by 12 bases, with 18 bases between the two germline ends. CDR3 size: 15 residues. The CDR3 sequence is CASSDGLDLRGPLHF. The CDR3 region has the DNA TGTGCCAGCAGTGACGGACTAGACCTAAGAGGACCCCTCCACTTT.

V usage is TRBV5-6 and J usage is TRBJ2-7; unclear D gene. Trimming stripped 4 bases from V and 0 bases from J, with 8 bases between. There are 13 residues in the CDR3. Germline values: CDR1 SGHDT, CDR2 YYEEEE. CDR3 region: CASSPIDSYEQYF. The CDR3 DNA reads TGTGCCAGCAGCCCAATAGACTCCTACGAGCAGTACTTC.

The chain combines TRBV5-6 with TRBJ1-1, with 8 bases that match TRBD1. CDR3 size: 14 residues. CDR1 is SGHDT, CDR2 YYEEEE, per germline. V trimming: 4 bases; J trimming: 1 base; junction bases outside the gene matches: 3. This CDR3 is CASSLDRGNTEAFF. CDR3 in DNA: TGTGCCAGCAGCCTCGACAGGGGGAACACTGAAGCTTTCTTT.